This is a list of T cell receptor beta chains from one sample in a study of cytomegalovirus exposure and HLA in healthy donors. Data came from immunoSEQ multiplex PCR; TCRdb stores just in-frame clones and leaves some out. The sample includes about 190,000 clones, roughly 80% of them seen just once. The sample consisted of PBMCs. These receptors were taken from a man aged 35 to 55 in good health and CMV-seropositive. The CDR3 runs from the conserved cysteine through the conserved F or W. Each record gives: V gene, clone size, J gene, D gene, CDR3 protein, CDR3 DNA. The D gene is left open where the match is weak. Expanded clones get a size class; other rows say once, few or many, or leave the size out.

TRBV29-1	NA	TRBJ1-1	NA	CSVGRGGSLNTEAFF	TGCAGCGTTGGGAGGGGAGGTTCCCTGAACACTGAAGCTTTCTTT
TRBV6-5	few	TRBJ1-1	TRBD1	CASSGDSNTEAFF	TGTGCCAGCAGTGGGGACAGCAACACTGAAGCTTTCTTT
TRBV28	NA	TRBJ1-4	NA	CASSSFLNEKLFF	TGTGCCAGCAGTTCTTTTCTCAATGAAAAACTGTTTTTT
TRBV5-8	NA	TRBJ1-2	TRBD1	CASSSLDRLGYGYTF	TGTGCCAGCAGCTCACTGGACAGGCTCGGGTATGGCTACACCTTC
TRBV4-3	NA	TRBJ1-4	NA	CASSQDTAEKLFF	TGCGCCAGCAGCCAAGACACTGCTGAAAAACTGTTTTTT
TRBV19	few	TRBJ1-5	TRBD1	CASSPTGGQPQHF	TGTGCCAGTAGCCCGACAGGGGGACAGCCCCAGCATTTT
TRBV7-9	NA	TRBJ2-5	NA	CSSSLLARGEETQYF	TGTTCCAGCAGCTTACTGGCCAGGGGCGAAGAGACCCAGTACTTC
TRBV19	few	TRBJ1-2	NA	CASRTLAGYTF	TGTGCCAGTAGGACCTTAGCAGGCTACACCTTC
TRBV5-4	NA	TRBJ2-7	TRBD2	CASSLGASGGTYEQYF	TGTGCCAGCAGCTTGGGTGCTAGCGGGGGGACCTACGAGCAGTACTTC
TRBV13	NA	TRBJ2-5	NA	CASSLGTGSQETQYF	TGTGCCAGCAGCTTAGGCACAGGGTCCCAAGAGACCCAGTACTTC
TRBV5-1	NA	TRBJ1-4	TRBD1	CASSFAEGAGEKLFF	TGCGCCAGCAGCTTCGCGGAGGGGGCGGGAGAAAAACTGTTTTTT
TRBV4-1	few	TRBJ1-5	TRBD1	CASSSDRGQPQHF	TGCGCCAGCAGCTCCGACAGGGGGCAGCCCCAGCATTTT
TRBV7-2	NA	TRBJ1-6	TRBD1	CASSFGTGGSSPLHF	TGTGCCAGCAGCTTTGGGACAGGGGGGAGTTCACCCCTCCACTTT
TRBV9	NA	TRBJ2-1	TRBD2	CASSVGGGLGEQFF	TGTGCCAGCAGCGTAGGCGGGGGATTGGGTGAGCAGTTCTTC
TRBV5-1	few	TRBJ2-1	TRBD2	CASSLAGGSSYNEQFF	TGCGCCAGCAGCTTGGCCGGGGGGAGCTCCTACAATGAGCAGTTCTTC
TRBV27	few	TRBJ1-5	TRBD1	CASSLTGTGLFGQPQHF	TGTGCCAGCAGTTTAACAGGGACAGGGCTGTTTGGTCAGCCCCAGCATTTT
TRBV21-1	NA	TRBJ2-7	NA	CAGGERGNSYEQYF	TGTGCCGGGGGGGAGCGGGGGAACTCCTACGAGCAGTACTTC
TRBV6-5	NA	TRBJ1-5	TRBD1	CASSSRQGSNQPQHF	TGTGCCAGCAGTTCTAGACAGGGGAGCAATCAGCCCCAGCATTTT
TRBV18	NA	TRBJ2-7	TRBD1	CASSEGLGQGSYEQYF	TGTGCCAGCTCCGAGGGATTGGGACAGGGTTCCTACGAGCAGTACTTC
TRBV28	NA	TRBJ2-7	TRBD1	CASTEGQATYEQYF	TGTGCCAGCACTGAGGGACAGGCAACGTACGAGCAGTACTTC
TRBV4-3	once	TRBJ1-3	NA	CASSQERRGTIYF	TGCGCCAGCAGCCAAGAACGCCGAGGGACCATATATTTT
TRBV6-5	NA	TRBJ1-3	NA	CASSYTTGTGNTIYF	TGTGCCAGCAGTTATACCACGGGAACCGGAAACACCATATATTTT
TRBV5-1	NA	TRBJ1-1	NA	CASSLATGVAEAFF	TGCGCCAGCAGCTTGGCGACTGGTGTGGCTGAAGCTTTCTTT
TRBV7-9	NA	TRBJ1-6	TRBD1	CASSSGQGEKSPLHF	TGTGCCAGCAGCTCGGGACAGGGGGAGAAATCACCCCTCCACTTT
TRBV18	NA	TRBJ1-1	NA	CASSPGEYTEAFF	TGTGCCAGCTCACCCGGGGAGTACACTGAAGCTTTCTTT
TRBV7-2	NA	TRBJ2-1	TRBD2	CASSLIGGGNEQFF	TGTGCCAGCAGCTTAATTGGGGGGGGCAATGAGCAGTTCTTC
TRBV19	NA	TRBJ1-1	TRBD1	CASSALYRGYTEAFF	TGTGCCAGTAGTGCCCTATACAGGGGATACACTGAAGCTTTCTTT
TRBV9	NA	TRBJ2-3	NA	CASSVEDSLDTQYF	TGTGCCAGCAGCGTAGAGGATAGCCTGGATACGCAGTATTTT
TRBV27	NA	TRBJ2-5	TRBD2	CASSLVGREQYF	TGTGCCAGCAGTTTAGTTGGGCGGGAGCAGTACTTC
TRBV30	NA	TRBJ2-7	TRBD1	CAWSRGQGSYEQYF	TGTGCCTGGAGTAGAGGACAGGGCTCCTACGAGCAGTACTTC
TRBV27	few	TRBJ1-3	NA	CASSFTGNSGNTIYF	TGTGCCAGCAGTTTTACAGGGAACTCTGGAAACACCATATATTTT
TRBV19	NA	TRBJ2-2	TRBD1	CASSKWRDRGVTGELFF	TGTGCCAGTAGTAAATGGCGGGACAGGGGGGTCACCGGGGAGCTGTTTTTT
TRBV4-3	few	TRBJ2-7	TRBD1	CASSQAGGTGPTYEQYF	TGCGCCAGCAGCCAAGCTGGCGGGACAGGGCCGACCTACGAGCAGTACTTC
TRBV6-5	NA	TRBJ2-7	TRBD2	CASSKTSGGEYF	TGTGCCAGCAGTAAGACTAGCGGGGGGGAGTACTTC
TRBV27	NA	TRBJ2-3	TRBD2	CASTPGGGERGLDTQYF	TGTGCCAGCACCCCCGGGGGGGGCGAGCGGGGATTAGATACGCAGTATTTT
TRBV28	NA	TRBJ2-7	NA	CASSPPQNWGQEQYF	TGTGCCAGCAGTCCCCCCCAGAACTGGGGGCAAGAGCAGTACTTC
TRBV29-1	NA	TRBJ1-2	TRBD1	CSVRGQGIEGYTF	TGCAGCGTGAGAGGACAGGGTATAGAGGGCTACACCTTC
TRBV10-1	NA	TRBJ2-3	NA	CASKGSGISTDTQYF	TGCGCCAGCAAGGGTAGCGGCATTAGCACAGATACGCAGTATTTT
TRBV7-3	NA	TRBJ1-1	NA	CASSLDPWSTEAFF	TGTGCCAGCAGCTTAGACCCATGGAGCACTGAAGCTTTCTTT
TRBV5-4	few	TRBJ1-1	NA	CASSLQEGERAFF	TGTGCCAGCAGCCTCCAGGAAGGGGAACGAGCTTTCTTT
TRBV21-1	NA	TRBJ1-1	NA	CASSCQGANTEAFF	TGTGCCAGCAGCTGCCAGGGGGCGAACACTGAAGCTTTCTTT
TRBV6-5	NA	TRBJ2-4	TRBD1	CASRPQTGGNIQYF	TGTGCCAGCAGGCCTCAAACAGGGGGCAACATTCAGTACTTC
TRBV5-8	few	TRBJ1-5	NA	CASSIISGRQPQHF	TGTGCCAGCAGTATTATAAGCGGCAGACAGCCCCAGCATTTT
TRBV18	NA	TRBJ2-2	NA	CASSPGHPPPGELFF	TGTGCCAGCTCACCCGGACACCCACCCCCCGGGGAGCTGTTTTTT
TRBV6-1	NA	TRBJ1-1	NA	CASPRGVATEAFF	TGTGCCAGCCCTCGGGGGGTGGCCACTGAAGCTTTCTTT
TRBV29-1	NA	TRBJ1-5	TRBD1	CSVKTGGKQPQHF	TGCAGCGTAAAGACAGGGGGGAAACAGCCCCAGCATTTT
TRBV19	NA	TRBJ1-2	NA	CASSISSGVIYGYTF	TGTGCCAGTAGTATAAGTTCAGGGGTAATCTATGGCTACACCTTC
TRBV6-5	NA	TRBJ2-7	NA	CASSYVGQSYEQYF	TGTGCCAGCAGTTACGTTGGACAGAGCTACGAGCAGTACTTC
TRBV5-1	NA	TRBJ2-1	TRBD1	CASSLAGTGGNEQFF	TGCGCCAGCAGCTTGGCCGGGACAGGGGGCAATGAGCAGTTCTTC
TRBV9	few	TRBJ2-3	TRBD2	CASSVPAAGGTQYF	TGTGCCAGCAGCGTACCCGCGGCGGGGGGGACGCAGTATTTT
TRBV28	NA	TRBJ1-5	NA	CASSTRVGASNQPQHF	TGTGCCAGCAGTACACGAGTAGGGGCTAGCAATCAGCCCCAGCATTTT
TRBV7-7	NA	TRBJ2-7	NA	CASSQIVGQVIAYEQYF	TGTGCTAGCAGCCAAATAGTGGGGCAGGTAATAGCCTACGAGCAGTACTTC
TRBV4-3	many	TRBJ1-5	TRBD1	CASSPGDRVAQPQHF	TGCGCCAGCAGCCCCGGTGACAGGGTTGCCCAGCCCCAGCATTTT
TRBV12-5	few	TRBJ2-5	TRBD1	CASGLNRGRETQYF	TGTGCTAGTGGTTTGAACAGGGGGCGAGAGACCCAGTACTTC